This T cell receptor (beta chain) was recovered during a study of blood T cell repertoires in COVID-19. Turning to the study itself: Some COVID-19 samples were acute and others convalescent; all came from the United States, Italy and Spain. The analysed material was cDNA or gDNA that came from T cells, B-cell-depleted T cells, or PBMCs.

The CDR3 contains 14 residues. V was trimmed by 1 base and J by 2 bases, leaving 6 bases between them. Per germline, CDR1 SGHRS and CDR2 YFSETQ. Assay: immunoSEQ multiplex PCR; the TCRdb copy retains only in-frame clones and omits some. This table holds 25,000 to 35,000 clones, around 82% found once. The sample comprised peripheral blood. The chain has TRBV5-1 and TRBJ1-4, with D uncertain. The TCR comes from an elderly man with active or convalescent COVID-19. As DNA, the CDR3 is TGCGCCAGCAGCTTGATGCGGACTAATGAAAAACTGTTTTTT. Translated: CASSLMRTNEKLFF.